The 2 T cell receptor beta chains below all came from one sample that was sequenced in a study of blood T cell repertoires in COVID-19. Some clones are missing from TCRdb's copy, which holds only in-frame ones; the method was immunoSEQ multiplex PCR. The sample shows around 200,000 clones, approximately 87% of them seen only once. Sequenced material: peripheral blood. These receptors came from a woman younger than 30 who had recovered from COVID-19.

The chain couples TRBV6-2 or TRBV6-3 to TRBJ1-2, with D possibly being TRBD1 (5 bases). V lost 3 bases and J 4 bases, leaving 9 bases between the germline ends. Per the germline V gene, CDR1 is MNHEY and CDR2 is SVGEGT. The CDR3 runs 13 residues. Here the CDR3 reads CASSYRGRYGYTF. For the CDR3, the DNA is TGTGCCAGCAGTTATAGGGGTCGCTATGGCTACACCTTC.

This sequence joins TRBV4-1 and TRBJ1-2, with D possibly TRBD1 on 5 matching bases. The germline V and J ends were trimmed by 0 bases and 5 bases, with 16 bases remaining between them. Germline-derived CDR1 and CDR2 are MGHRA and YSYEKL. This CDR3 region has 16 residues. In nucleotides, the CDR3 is TGCGCCAGCAGCCAAGATCCAGCCCGGGGGTATTATGGCTACACCTTC. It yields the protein CASSQDPARGYYGYTF.